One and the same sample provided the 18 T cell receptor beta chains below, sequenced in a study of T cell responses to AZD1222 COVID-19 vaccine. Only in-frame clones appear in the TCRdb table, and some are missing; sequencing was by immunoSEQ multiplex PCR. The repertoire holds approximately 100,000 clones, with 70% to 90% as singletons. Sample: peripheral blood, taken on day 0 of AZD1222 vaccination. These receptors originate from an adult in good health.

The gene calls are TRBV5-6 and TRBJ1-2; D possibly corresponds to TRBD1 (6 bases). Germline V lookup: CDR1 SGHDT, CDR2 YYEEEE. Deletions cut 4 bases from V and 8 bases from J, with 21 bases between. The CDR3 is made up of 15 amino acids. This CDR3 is CASSITGTSVRGYTF. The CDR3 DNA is TGTGCCAGCAGCATTACCGGGACATCGGTGAGAGGCTACACCTTC.

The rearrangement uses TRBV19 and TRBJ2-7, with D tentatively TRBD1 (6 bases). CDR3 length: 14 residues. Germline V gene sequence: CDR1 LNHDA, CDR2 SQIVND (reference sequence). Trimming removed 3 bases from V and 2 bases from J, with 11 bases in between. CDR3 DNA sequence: TGTGCCAGTAGTATTGCTCAGGGGACCTACGAGCAGTACTTC. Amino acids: CASSIAQGTYEQYF.

CDR3 DNA: TGTGCCAGCAGTTTATCCGGGAGCACTGAAGCTTTCTTT. Translation: CASSLSGSTEAFF. The rearrangement links TRBV12-3 or TRBV12-4 to TRBJ1-1; D not resolved. This CDR3 comprises 13 residues. V was shortened by 2 bases and J by 4 bases, with 8 bases between the two germline ends.

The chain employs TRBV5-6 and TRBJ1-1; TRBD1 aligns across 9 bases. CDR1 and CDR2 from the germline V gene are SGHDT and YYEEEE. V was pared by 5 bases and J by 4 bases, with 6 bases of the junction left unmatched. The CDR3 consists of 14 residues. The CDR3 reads CASSQTGGGTEAFF. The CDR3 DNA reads TGTGCCAGCAGTCAGACAGGGGGGGGCACTGAAGCTTTCTTT.

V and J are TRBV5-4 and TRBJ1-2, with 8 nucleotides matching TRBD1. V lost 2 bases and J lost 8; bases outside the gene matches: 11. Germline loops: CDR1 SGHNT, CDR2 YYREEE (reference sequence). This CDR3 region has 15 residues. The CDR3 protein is CASSFRGQGALGYTF. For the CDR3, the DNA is TGTGCCAGCAGCTTCAGAGGACAGGGCGCCTTAGGCTACACCTTC.

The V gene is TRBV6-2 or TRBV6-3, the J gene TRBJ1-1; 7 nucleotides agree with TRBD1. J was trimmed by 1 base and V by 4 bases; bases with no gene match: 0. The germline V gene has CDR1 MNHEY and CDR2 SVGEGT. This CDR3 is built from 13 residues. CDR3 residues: CASSWTGNTEAFF. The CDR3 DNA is TGTGCCAGCAGTTGGACAGGGAACACTGAAGCTTTCTTT.

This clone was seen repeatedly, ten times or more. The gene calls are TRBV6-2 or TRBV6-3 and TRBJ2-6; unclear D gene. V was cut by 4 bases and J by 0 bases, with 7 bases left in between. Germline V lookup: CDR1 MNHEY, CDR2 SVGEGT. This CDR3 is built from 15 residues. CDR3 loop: CASSSSISGANVLTF. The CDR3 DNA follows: TGTGCCAGCAGTTCATCGATCTCTGGGGCCAACGTCCTGACTTTC.

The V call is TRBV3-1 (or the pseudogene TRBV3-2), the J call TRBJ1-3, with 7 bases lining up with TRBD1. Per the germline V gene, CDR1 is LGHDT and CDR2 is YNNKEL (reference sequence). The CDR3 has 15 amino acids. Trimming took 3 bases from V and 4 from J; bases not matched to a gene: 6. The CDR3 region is CASSHQGGRGNTIYF. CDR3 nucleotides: TGTGCCAGCAGCCATCAGGGGGGGCGAGGAAACACCATATATTTT.

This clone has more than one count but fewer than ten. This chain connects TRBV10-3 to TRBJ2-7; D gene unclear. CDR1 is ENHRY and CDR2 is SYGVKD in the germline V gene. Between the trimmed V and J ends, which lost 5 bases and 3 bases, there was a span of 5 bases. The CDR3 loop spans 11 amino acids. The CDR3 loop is CAISTDYEQYF. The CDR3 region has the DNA TGTGCCATCAGTACAGACTACGAGCAGTACTTC.

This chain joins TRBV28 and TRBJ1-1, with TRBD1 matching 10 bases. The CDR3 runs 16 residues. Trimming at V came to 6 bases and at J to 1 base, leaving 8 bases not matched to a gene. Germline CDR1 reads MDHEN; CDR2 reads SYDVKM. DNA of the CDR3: TGTGCCAGCAGGAGTCGGACAGGGGGTTCGAACACTGAAGCTTTCTTT. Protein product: CASRSRTGGSNTEAFF.

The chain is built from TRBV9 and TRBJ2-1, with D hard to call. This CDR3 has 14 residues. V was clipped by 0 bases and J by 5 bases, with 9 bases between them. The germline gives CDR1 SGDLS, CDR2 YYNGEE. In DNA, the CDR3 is TGTGCCAGCAGCGTAGCTCTCTGGAACAATGAGCAGTTCTTC. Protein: CASSVALWNNEQFF.

The CDR3: CASSPDREGEKLFF. CDR3 DNA: TGTGCCAGCTCCCCCGACAGGGAGGGGGAAAAACTGTTTTTT. The chain employs TRBV18 and TRBJ1-4; 7 bases fit TRBD1. Unmatched junction bases numbered 9, after V lost 6 bases and J lost 8 bases. Looked up from germline, CDR1 is KGHSH and CDR2 is LQKENI. The CDR3 has 14 amino acids.

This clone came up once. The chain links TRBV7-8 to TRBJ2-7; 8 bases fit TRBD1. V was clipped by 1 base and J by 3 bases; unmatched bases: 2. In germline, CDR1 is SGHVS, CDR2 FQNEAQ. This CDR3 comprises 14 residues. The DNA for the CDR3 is TGTGCCAGCAGCTTAGGACAGGGGATCTACGAGCAGTACTTC. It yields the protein CASSLGQGIYEQYF.

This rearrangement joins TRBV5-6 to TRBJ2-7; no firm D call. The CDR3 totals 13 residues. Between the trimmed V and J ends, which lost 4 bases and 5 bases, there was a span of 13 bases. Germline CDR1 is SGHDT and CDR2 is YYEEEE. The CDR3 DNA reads TGTGCCAGCAGCGCTCAGGCGAGTCACGAGCAGTACTTC. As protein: CASSAQASHEQYF. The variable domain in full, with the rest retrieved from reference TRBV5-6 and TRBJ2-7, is DAGVTQSPTHLIKTRGQQVTLRCSPKSGHDTVSWYQQALGQGPQFIFQYYEEEERQRGNFPDRFSGHQFPNYSSELNVNALLLGDSALYLCASSAQASHEQYFGPGTRLTVT.

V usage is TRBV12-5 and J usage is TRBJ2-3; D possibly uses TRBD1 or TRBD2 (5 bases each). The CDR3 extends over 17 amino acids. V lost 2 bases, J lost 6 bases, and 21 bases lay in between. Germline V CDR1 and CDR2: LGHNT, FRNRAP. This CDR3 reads CASGLPGHSGPLDTQYF. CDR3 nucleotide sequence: TGTGCTAGTGGTTTGCCCGGCCACTCGGGGCCCTTGGATACGCAGTATTTT. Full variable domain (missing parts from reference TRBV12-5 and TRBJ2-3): DARVTQTPRHKVTEMGQEVTMRCQPILGHNTVFWYRQTMMQGLELLAYFRNRAPLDDSGMPKDRFSAEMPDATLATLKIQPSEPRDSAVYFCASGLPGHSGPLDTQYFGPGTRLTVL.

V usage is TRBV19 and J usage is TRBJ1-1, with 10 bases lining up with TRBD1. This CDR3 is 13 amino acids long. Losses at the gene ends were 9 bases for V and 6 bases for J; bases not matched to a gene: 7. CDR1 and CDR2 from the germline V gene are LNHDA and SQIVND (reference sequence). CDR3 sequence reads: CASRDRGASEAFF. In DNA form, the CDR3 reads TGTGCCAGCCGGGACAGGGGAGCTTCTGAAGCTTTCTTT.

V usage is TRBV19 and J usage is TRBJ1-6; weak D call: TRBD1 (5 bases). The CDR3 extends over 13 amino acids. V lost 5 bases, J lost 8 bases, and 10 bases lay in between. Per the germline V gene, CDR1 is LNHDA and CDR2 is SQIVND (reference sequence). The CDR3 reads CASSLKGDSPLHF. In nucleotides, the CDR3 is TGTGCCAGTAGTCTCAAAGGGGATTCACCCCTCCACTTT.

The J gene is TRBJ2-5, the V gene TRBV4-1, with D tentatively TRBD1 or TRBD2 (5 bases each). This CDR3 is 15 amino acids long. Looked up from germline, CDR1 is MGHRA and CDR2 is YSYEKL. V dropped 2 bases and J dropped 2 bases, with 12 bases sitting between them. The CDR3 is CASSQFGTEQETQYF. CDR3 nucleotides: TGCGCCAGCAGCCAATTTGGGACGGAACAAGAGACCCAGTACTTC.